The clone carrying this TCR beta chain was seen repeatedly, ten times or more. Antigen specificity is unknown. The entry originates in a study of shared clonotypes between healthy human individuals. On the study more broadly: CD4 naive and memory got three plates each, CD8 naive two, CD8 memory one. Whole-study findings and limits: Naive CD4 clonotypes overlapped across a few donors at roughly 4.5%.

At the deep level, the assay was run. Sequenced by immunoSEQ multiplex PCR; TCRdb stores in-frame clones only, minus some. The sample carries 950,000 to 1,300,000 clones, roughly 80% recorded once. The CDR3 spans 13 residues. J gave up 9 bases and V 6 bases, and 6 bases lay outside the gene matches. The V gene's germline CDR1 is WSHSY and CDR2 SAAADI. The gene calls are TRBV10-2 and TRBJ1-5; TRBD1 matches at 9 bases. Sequencing was performed on memory CD4+ T cells sorted from blood. Subset defined: CD45RA-negative fraction. The TCR originated in a young man in good health. This CDR3 reads CASSPGQGLPQHF. CDR3 in DNA: TGCGCCAGCAGCCCCGGACAGGGGTTGCCCCAGCATTTT.